This T cell receptor beta chain was sequenced during a study of blood T cells in healthy people across ages. Whole-study results and caveats: The unsorted PBMCs prevented any conclusive comparison of naive versus antigen-experienced cells.

On this clonotype itself: What it binds is unknown.

A J-beta primer mix and a sample-barcoded 5' primer were used in a second PCR of roughly 6 to 11 cycles. TCRdb recomputed calls from the 5' RACE reads with MiXCR, one row per CDR3 protein. The data contain roughly 1.9 million distinct CDR3 sequences, roughly two fifths of them singletons. The total RNA that was extracted per sample amounted to at least 5 micrograms. Sequencing used blood. The TCR sequence derives from a human donor in good health.

This CDR3 reads CASSQSVARRTGEALDGYTF. In DNA, the CDR3 is TGTGCCAGCAGTCAATCAGTCGCTAGACGGACAGGGGAAGCCCTCGATGGCTACACCTTC. The chain is built from TRBV25-1 and TRBJ1-2; 9 nucleotides align to TRBD1. The V gene end was trimmed by 5 bases and the J gene end by 6 bases; junction bases not matched to a gene: 25. The CDR3 runs 20 residues. In germline, CDR1 is MGHDK, CDR2 SYGVNS.